A selection of T cell receptor beta chains follows, all from one sample in a study of blood T cell repertoires in COVID-19. Data came from immunoSEQ multiplex PCR; TCRdb stores just in-frame clones and leaves some out. The data contain tens of thousands of clones, 70% to 90% of them singletons. The sample comprised peripheral blood. All receptors derive from a man aged 50-60 years with active COVID-19. CDR3s include the opening cysteine and the closing phenylalanine or tryptophan. A D gene is named only where the DNA matches it firmly. Size is omitted from some rows. Given values are once, few, many or a class for expanded clones.

-	TRBV27	TRBD1	TRBJ1-2	14	TGTGCCAGCAGTCCGCTGGGGACAGGGGAAGGCTACACCTTC	CASSPLGTGEGYTF
-	TRBV16	TRBD1	TRBJ1-1	15	TGTGCCAGCAGCCCCCGACAGGGGACGAACACTGAAGCTTTCTTT	CASSPRQGTNTEAFF
-	TRBV7-2	-	TRBJ2-3	15	TGTGCCAGCAGCCCTCGCGCCCCTAGCACAGATACGCAGTATTTT	CASSPRAPSTDTQYF
few	TRBV7-2	TRBD2	TRBJ2-2	18	TGTGCCAGCAGCTTAGCGTTTACTAGCGGCATGAACACCGGGGAGCTGTTTTTT	CASSLAFTSGMNTGELFF
-	TRBV10-3	TRBD1	TRBJ1-3	17	TGTGCCATCAGTGAGCCAGGGTCCGGGAGGGGGCTGAACACCATATATTTT	CAISEPGSGRGLNTIYF
-	TRBV2	-	TRBJ2-4	14	TGTGCCAGCAGTGAAAAACAGGTCAAAAACATTCAGTACTTC	CASSEKQVKNIQYF
-	TRBV11-2	TRBD1	TRBJ1-5	14	TGTGCCAGCAGCCAACAGGGGAATAGGCAGCCCCAGCATTTT	CASSQQGNRQPQHF
-	TRBV6-2/TRBV6-3	TRBD1	TRBJ2-1	14	TGTGCCAGCAGTTACGCCGGGACAGTGCTTGAGCAGTTCTTC	CASSYAGTVLEQFF
-	TRBV4-3	-	TRBJ2-5	16	TGCGCCAGCAGCCCCCAAGTGCAGGGTGGGATAGAGACCCAGTACTTC	CASSPQVQGGIETQYF
few	TRBV2	TRBD1	TRBJ1-5	16	TGTGCCAGCAGTGTACTTTTCGGACAGGGCAGTCAGCCCCAGCATTTT	CASSVLFGQGSQPQHF
-	TRBV11-2	TRBD2	TRBJ2-1	16	TGTGCCAGCAGCTTGGGGCGGGGGGGTAAGTACAATGAGCAGTTCTTC	CASSLGRGGKYNEQFF
-	TRBV19	-	TRBJ1-3	15	TGTGCCAGTAGTATGGCGGCCTCGAGGGGAAACACCATATATTTT	CASSMAASRGNTIYF
-	TRBV5-6	TRBD2	TRBJ2-1	16	TGTGCCAGCAGCCCCGGGACTAGCGGGGGCTACAATGAGCAGTTCTTC	CASSPGTSGGYNEQFF
-	TRBV7-6	-	TRBJ2-5	18	TGTGCCAGCAGCTTAGCTAACAGGGTATGGGCCTCTGAAGAGACCCAGTACTTC	CASSLANRVWASEETQYF
few	TRBV5-1	-	TRBJ2-7	12	TGCGCCAGCAGCGTTAGCTCCTACGAGCAGTACTTC	CASSVSSYEQYF